This T cell receptor beta chain was observed in a study of T cell repertoires in ileal Crohn's disease. Across the study: Surgery for a complication: stricturing in about 60%, penetrating in roughly 40%.

Turning to this clone: The antigen is undetermined.

Around 500 nanograms of biopsy DNA per sample underwent TCRB immunosequencing. Data came from immunoSEQ multiplex PCR; TCRdb stores just in-frame clones and leaves some out. The table lists about 15,000 clones, roughly 70% of them singletons. The CDR3 runs to 13 residues. Germline CDR1 reads MNHNS; CDR2 reads SASEGT. Germline trimming cut 6 bases from V and 6 bases from J; bases unmatched to any gene: 6. Overall study results and limits: Compared with CD4 T cells, sorted CD8 cells carried more expanded clones.

The receptor comes from an adult with Crohn's disease. V is TRBV6-1 and J is TRBJ2-7, with 9 nucleotides matching TRBD1. Sequenced input: ileal tissue. In DNA form, the CDR3 reads TGTGCCAGCAGAGGGACAGGGACGGTCGAGCAGTACTTC. Protein sequence: CASRGTGTVEQYF.